A single sample gave rise to the 17 T cell receptor beta chains below, sequenced in a study of T cell repertoires in cytomegalovirus infection (dated by TCRdb to the late 2010s). Reads for this sample came from an Illumina HiSeq 1500. The public reads were run again by TCRdb, first through fastp at Q25 and then through MiXCR, and only productive beta chains were kept. All rows with the same CDR3 protein become a single entry with the most common DNA and genes. This sample comprises 250,000 to 300,000 distinct CDR3 sequences, about 17% of them detected only once. The leading ten clones occupy around half of the sample. The sample was CD8+ T cells from PBMCs. Receptors were obtained from a human donor in good health (CMV status not recorded). Some clones in this sample may be carry-over from other donors' samples.

At least ten counts were recorded for this clonotype. The chain couples TRBV7-8 to TRBJ2-5, with D perhaps matching TRBD2 (5 bases). The CDR3 spans 13 residues. V was trimmed by 2 bases and J by 3 bases, leaving 7 bases between them. Germline V gene lookup returns CDR1 SGHVS and CDR2 FQNEAQ. The CDR3 protein is CASSLNGEETQYF. The CDR3 bases are TGTGCCAGCAGCTTAAACGGGGAAGAGACCCAGTACTTC.

This clonotype showed up many times. The chain uses TRBV7-9 and TRBJ2-7; D gene unclear. The germline gives CDR1 SEHNR, CDR2 FQNEAQ (reference sequence). V was shortened by 2 bases and J by 3 bases, with 5 bases between the two germline ends. The CDR3 contains 12 residues. This CDR3 reads CASSLLGYEQYF. The CDR3 DNA sequence: TGTGCCAGCAGCTTATTGGGCTACGAGCAGTACTTC.

In this sample, this clonotype turned up many times. DNA of the CDR3: TGTGCCAGCAGACCTCACAGGGGGAGGGGAGAGACCCAGTACTTC. Its translation is CASRPHRGRGETQYF. The chain links TRBV7-2 to TRBJ2-5; D is perhaps TRBD1 (8 bases). The CDR3 loop spans 15 amino acids. The V and J ends lost 6 bases and 4 bases respectively, with 18 bases between them. CDR1 and CDR2 (germline): SGHTA, FQGNSA. The full variable domain, rest sourced from reference TRBV7-2 and TRBJ2-5, is GAGVSQSPSNKVTEKGKDVELRCDPISGHTALYWYRQSLGQGLEFLIYFQGNSAPDKSGLPSDRFSAERTGGSVSTLTIQRTQQEDSAVYLCASRPHRGRGETQYFGPGTRLLVL.

This rearrangement joins TRBV19 to TRBJ1-1; the D gene is possibly TRBD1 (5 bases). Trimming shortened V by 3 bases and J by 4 bases, and 6 bases separated the two germline ends. The CDR3 loop spans 12 amino acids. Germline V gene data show CDR1 as LNHDA and CDR2 as SQIVND (reference sequence). This CDR3 is CASSMQGTEAFF. CDR3 coding DNA: TGTGCCAGTAGTATGCAGGGCACTGAAGCTTTCTTT. Together with reference TRBV19 and TRBJ1-1, the CDR3 gives the full variable domain: DGGITQSPKYLFRKEGQNVTLSCEQNLNHDAMYWYRQDPGQGLRLIYYSQIVNDFQKGDIAEGYSVSREKKESFPLTVTSAQKNPTAFYLCASSMQGTEAFFGQGTRLTVV.

The chain carries TRBV6-2 or TRBV6-3 and TRBJ1-5, with unresolved D. This CDR3 has 14 amino acids. The germline V gene has CDR1 MNHEY and CDR2 SVGEGT. V was cut by 10 bases and J by 5 bases, with 18 bases left in between. This CDR3 reads CATSSGSYDQPQHF. DNA of the CDR3: TGTGCCACCTCGAGCGGCTCCTATGATCAGCCCCAGCATTTT.

This clonotype has a count of ten or more. The CDR3 region has the DNA TGTGCCAGCAGCTTAGCGGGTCCTCCGCGGTACTTC. It translates to CASSLAGPPRYF. The V gene is TRBV7-2, the J gene TRBJ2-4; D not certain. Germline values: CDR1 SGHTA, CDR2 FQGNSA. This CDR3 spans 12 amino acids. V gave up 0 bases and J gave up 15 bases, with 12 bases separating them.

This clonotype was seen many times. The rearrangement uses TRBV7-2 and TRBJ1-1; D remains ambiguous. CDR3 size: 15 residues. Trimming left V 5 bases short and J 1 base short, with 14 bases between. CDR1 and CDR2 from the germline V gene are SGHTA and FQGNSA. CDR3 residues: CASSTTGLSNTEAFF. The CDR3 DNA reads TGTGCCAGCAGCACTACCGGGCTCTCGAACACTGAAGCTTTCTTT.

This clonotype showed up just a few times. The chain joins TRBV2 to TRBJ1-1, with TRBD1 as a possible D gene (6 bases). The germline V gene has CDR1 SNHLY and CDR2 FYNNEI. This CDR3 has 16 amino acids. V shed 3 bases and J shed 1 base, with 15 bases lying between them. The CDR3 DNA sequence: TGTGCCAGCAGTGATTTCCTCGTCAGGGGGAACACTGAAGCTTTCTTT. This sequence encodes CASSDFLVRGNTEAFF. The variable domain in full, completed from reference TRBV2 and TRBJ1-1, reads EPEVTQTPSHQVTQMGQEVILRCVPISNHLYFYWYRQILGQKVEFLVSFYNNEISEKSEIFDDQFSVERPDGSNFTLKIRSTKLEDSAMYFCASSDFLVRGNTEAFFGQGTRLTVV.

This clonotype has more than one count but fewer than ten. V and J are TRBV12-3 or TRBV12-4 and TRBJ1-2; no clear D. The germline V and J ends were trimmed by 8 bases and 2 bases, with 12 bases remaining between them. The CDR3 covers 13 residues. The CDR3 sequence is CASGDSMNYGYTF. The CDR3 region has the DNA TGTGCCAGCGGAGACTCAATGAACTATGGCTACACCTTC.

This rearrangement joins TRBV5-1 to TRBJ2-7, with 9 nucleotides matching TRBD1. The V gene end was trimmed by 6 bases and the J gene end by 0 bases; junction bases not matched to a gene: 7. From germline, CDR1 is SGHRS and CDR2 YFSETQ. This CDR3 has 15 residues. The CDR3 DNA reads TGCGCCAGCACGCAGGACAGGGGCGACTCCTACGAGCAGTACTTC. Protein product: CASTQDRGDSYEQYF.

This clonotype is a singleton in its sample. This sequence joins TRBV28 and TRBJ2-3; 9 bases are shared with TRBD1. V shed 6 bases, J shed 2 bases, and the junction held 12 bases outside the gene matches. This CDR3 region has 17 residues. CDR1 is MDHEN and CDR2 is SYDVKM in the germline V gene. The CDR3 DNA is TGTGCCAGCAGGAAGGACAGGGGAACACTAATCACAGATACGCAGTATTTT. It yields the protein CASRKDRGTLITDTQYF.

This clonotype occurred a few times. The chain is built from TRBV2 and TRBJ2-4; a possible D gene is TRBD1 (6 bases). The CDR3 spans 12 residues. Germline CDR1 and CDR2: SNHLY and FYNNEI. Trimming cost V 5 bases and J 8 bases, with 10 bases left between them. CDR3 residues: CASSTGLDIQYF. The CDR3 nucleotides are TGTGCCAGCAGTACAGGGTTGGACATTCAGTACTTC.

The table lists this clonotype with a few counts. The chain recombines TRBV12-3 or TRBV12-4 with TRBJ2-5, with D perhaps matching TRBD1 (5 bases). The CDR3 totals 14 residues. The V end lost 5 bases, the J end lost 5 bases, and 15 bases lay between the germline ends. Here the CDR3 DNA reads TGTGCCAGCAGTCTCGAGACAGAAGGGGAGACCCAGTACTTC. It yields the protein CASSLETEGETQYF.

This sequence joins TRBV6-6 and TRBJ2-5; D is unresolved. The CDR3 sequence is 14 residues long. CDR1 is MNHNY, CDR2 SVGAGI, per germline (reference sequence). V lost 2 bases, J lost 1 base, and 8 bases lay in between. The CDR3, as DNA: TGTGCCAGCAGTTACCTCAGGAGCCAAGAGACCCAGTACTTC. Translated: CASSYLRSQETQYF.

V and J are TRBV20-1 and TRBJ1-5, with D possibly matching TRBD1 (5 bases). Per the germline V gene, CDR1 is DFQATT and CDR2 is SNEGSKA (reference sequence). The CDR3 is 16 residues long. V was shortened by 3 bases and J by 1 base, with 16 bases between the two germline ends. CDR3 protein: CSASSARDLSNQPQHF. CDR3 bases: TGCAGTGCTAGTTCTGCCCGGGACTTAAGCAATCAGCCCCAGCATTTT.

This clonotype was recorded at least ten times. CDR3: CASSLGERRGRGETQYF. CDR3 coding DNA: TGTGCCAGCAGCTTAGGGGAGAGGCGGGGGCGAGGGGAGACCCAGTACTTC. The genes are TRBV7-2 and TRBJ2-5; possible D gene TRBD2, 7 bases. Trimming left V 1 base short and J 5 bases short, with 20 bases between. Germline assignment: CDR1 SGHTA and CDR2 FQGNSA. The CDR3 is 17 residues long.

This clonotype was seen more than once but under ten times. V is TRBV6-6 and J is TRBJ1-2; TRBD1 agrees at 9 bases. From germline, CDR1 is MNHNY and CDR2 SVGAGI (reference sequence). This CDR3 contains 16 residues. V lost 7 bases and J lost 1; bases outside the gene matches: 10. The CDR3, as DNA: TGTGCCAGCACCGACGCCGGGACAGGGTTTAACTATGGCTACACCTTC. As protein: CASTDAGTGFNYGYTF.